The 11 T cell receptor beta chains in this list originate from one sample, sequenced in a study of circulating and synovial CD4+ cells in juvenile arthritis. Clones were sequenced by immunoSEQ multiplex PCR, and TCRdb holds only the in-frame ones, with some missing. The sample comprises more than 30,000 clones, 93% of which are singletons, and 2.9% rests with the top ten. Source material: CD4+ T cells from blood. All receptors come from a human donor with juvenile idiopathic arthritis.

The chain has TRBV6-5 and TRBJ2-3; D unresolved. The CDR3 runs to 11 residues. The V gene's germline CDR1 is MNHEY and CDR2 SVGAGI. Trimming pared 5 bases from V and 6 bases from J, leaving 6 bases between. The CDR3 DNA reads as TGTGCCAGCAGTCAAGCTGATACGCAGTATTTT. Translation: CASSQADTQYF.

In this sample, this clone turned up once. The chain joins TRBV6-1 to TRBJ1-1, with D perhaps matching TRBD1 (5 bases). With 1 base removed from V and 5 bases from J, the gap between germline ends came to 11 bases. Germline assignment: CDR1 MNHNS and CDR2 SASEGT. This CDR3 comprises 14 residues. The CDR3: CASSEGGGKTEAFF. DNA for the CDR3: TGTGCCAGCAGTGAAGGGGGGGGTAAAACTGAAGCTTTCTTT.

This chain links TRBV7-8 with TRBJ1-4; D gene ambiguous. V gave up 5 bases and J gave up 0 bases, with 13 bases separating them. There are 16 residues in the CDR3. The germline gives CDR1 SGHVS, CDR2 FQNEAQ. CDR3 region: CASSPLRDATNEKLFF. CDR3 in DNA: TGTGCCAGCAGCCCCCTCCGGGATGCAACTAATGAAAAACTGTTTTTT.

The V call is TRBV30, the J call TRBJ1-2; 9 nucleotides align to TRBD1. The germline gives CDR1 GTSNPN, CDR2 SVGIG (reference sequence). This CDR3 is built from 14 residues. Trimming cost V 7 bases and J 8 bases; bases outside gene matches: 14. CDR3 in amino acids: CASGQGASGHGYTF. The CDR3 region has the DNA TGTGCCTCGGGACAGGGAGCCAGCGGGCACGGCTACACCTTC.

The chain recombines TRBV5-1 with TRBJ2-7; 9 nucleotides line up with TRBD2. Germline V gene sequence: CDR1 SGHRS, CDR2 YFSETQ. There are 15 residues in the CDR3. J was trimmed by 2 bases and V by 3 bases; bases with no gene match: 6. The CDR3 nucleotides are TGCGCCAGCAGCTCCTTTAGCGGGAGTACCTACGAGCAGTACTTC. This sequence encodes CASSSFSGSTYEQYF.

This clone has a single count. The genes are TRBV6-5 and TRBJ2-1, with D possibly matching TRBD2 (6 bases). This CDR3 has 14 residues. Germline lookup yields CDR1 MNHEY and CDR2 SVGAGI. Trimming stripped 6 bases from V and 9 bases from J, with 18 bases between. DNA of the CDR3: TGTGCCAGCAGATTGGGACTTTTCGGGGGTGAGCAGTTCTTC. Its translation: CASRLGLFGGEQFF.

The chain links TRBV7-9 to TRBJ2-3, with D tentatively TRBD2 (5 bases). CDR1 and CDR2 from the germline V gene are SEHNR and FQNEAQ (reference sequence). The CDR3 has 14 amino acids. Trimming took 5 bases from V and 4 from J, leaving 13 bases between them. The CDR3 DNA is TGTGCCAGCAGCCGGGGTGGCCAGGCAGATACGCAGTATTTT. This codes for CASSRGGQADTQYF.

The CDR3 coding sequence is TGTGCCAGCAGCTTCGGACAGGGCCCGTACGAGCAGTACTTC. It translates to CASSFGQGPYEQYF. V gene TRBV5-4 combines with J gene TRBJ2-7; 8 bases line up with TRBD1. The CDR3 is 14 amino acids. Germline V gene sequence: CDR1 SGHNT, CDR2 YYREEE (reference sequence). The V and J ends lost 2 bases and 4 bases, in that order; junction bases with no gene match: 5.

The chain carries TRBV29-1 and TRBJ1-2; TRBD1 matches at 10 bases. The CDR3 totals 13 residues. CDR1 and CDR2 from the germline V gene are SQVTM and ANQGSEA. V lost 7 bases and J lost 5; bases outside the gene matches: 7. The CDR3 spells CSGSTGGGYGYTF. The CDR3 region has the DNA TGCAGCGGATCGACAGGGGGCGGTTATGGCTACACCTTC.

The rearrangement links TRBV11-2 to TRBJ2-1; 10 bases agree with TRBD2. The V segment lost 0 bases and the J segment 9 bases; nucleotides outside the gene matches: 5. The CDR3 runs 15 residues. CDR1 and CDR2 from the germline V gene are SGHAT and FQNNGV. For the CDR3, the DNA is TGTGCCAGCAGCTTAGATCGAGCGGGAGGGTCTGAGCAGTTCTTC. Protein product: CASSLDRAGGSEQFF. Based on the CDR3 plus reference TRBV11-2 and TRBJ2-1, the full variable domain is EAGVAQSPRYKIIEKRQSVAFWCNPISGHATLYWYQQILGQGPKLLIQFQNNGVVDDSQLPKDRFSAERLKGVDSTLKIQPAKLEDSAVYLCASSLDRAGGSEQFFGPGTRLTVL.

V is TRBV5-8 and J is TRBJ2-1, with D possibly being TRBD2 (6 bases). Germline-derived CDR1 and CDR2 are SGHTS and YDEGEE. There are 14 residues in the CDR3. V was clipped by 4 bases and J by 6 bases, with 14 bases between them. The CDR3 DNA reads TGTGCCAGCAGCAGACCTGGGACTTTCAATGAGCAGTTCTTC. As protein: CASSRPGTFNEQFF.